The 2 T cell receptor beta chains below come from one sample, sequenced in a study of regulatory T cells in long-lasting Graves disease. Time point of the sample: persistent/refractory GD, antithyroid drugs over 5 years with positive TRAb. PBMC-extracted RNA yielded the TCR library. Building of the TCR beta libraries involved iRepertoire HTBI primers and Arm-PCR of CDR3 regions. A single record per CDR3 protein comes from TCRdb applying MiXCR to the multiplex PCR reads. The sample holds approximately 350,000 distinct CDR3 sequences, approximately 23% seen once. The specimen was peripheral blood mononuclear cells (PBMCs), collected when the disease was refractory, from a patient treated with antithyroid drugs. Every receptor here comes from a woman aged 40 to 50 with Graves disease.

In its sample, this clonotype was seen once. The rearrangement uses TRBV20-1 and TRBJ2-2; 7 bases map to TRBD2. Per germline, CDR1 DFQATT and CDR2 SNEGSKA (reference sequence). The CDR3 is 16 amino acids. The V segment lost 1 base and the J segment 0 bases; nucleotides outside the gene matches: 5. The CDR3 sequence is CSARVERDSNTGELFF. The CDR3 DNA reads TGCAGTGCTAGAGTAGAGCGGGACTCGAACACCGGGGAGCTGTTTTTT.

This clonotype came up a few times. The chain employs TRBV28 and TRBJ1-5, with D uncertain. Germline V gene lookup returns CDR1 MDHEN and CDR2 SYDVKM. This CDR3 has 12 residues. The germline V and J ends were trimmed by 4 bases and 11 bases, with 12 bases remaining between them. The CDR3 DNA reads TGTGCCAGCAGTTCAGGCGTTTGGTCCCAGCATTTT. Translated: CASSSGVWSQHF.